This T cell receptor (beta chain) emerged from a study of blood T cell repertoires in COVID-19. Across the whole study: Spain, Italy and the United States supplied samples that represented acute and convalescent COVID-19. The cDNA or gDNA used as material had been derived from T cells, B-cell-depleted T cells, or PBMCs.

V lost 1 base, J lost 8 bases, and 11 bases lay in between. The germline V gene encodes CDR1 SGHVS and CDR2 FQNEAQ. This CDR3 has 13 residues. Per the original methods: Amplified reference gene primers provided the basis for estimating nucleated cell counts. The repertoire was sequenced with immunoSEQ multiplex PCR; TCRdb's copy has only in-frame clones and lacks some. That table is the source of V, J and clone size, and D and trimming were worked out from the DNA. The table shows approximately 26,000 clones, with roughly three quarters occurring only once. This sequence originates from a man older than 75 with active or convalescent COVID-19. Sequenced input: peripheral blood. This rearrangement joins TRBV7-8 to TRBJ1-2; D is ambiguous. In DNA, the CDR3 is TGTGCCAGCAGCTTAGTAGAGGGTTTCGGCTACACCTTC. It specifies CASSLVEGFGYTF.